What follows are 30 T cell receptor beta chains derived from one specimen sequenced in a study of human T cells and chemical hapten exposure. TCRdb re-called the RACE reads through MiXCR, storing one row per CDR3 protein. Here the sample spans more than 300,000 distinct CDR3 sequences, about 5.1% being singletons. Time point denoted: pre-sensitization, week 0. As for treatment: therapeutic diphenylcyclopropenone sensitization with weekly scalp DPC. Sample: whole blood, taken in connection with sensitization to the hapten diphenylcyclopropenone (DPC). The source is a woman aged 45-60 years with alopecia areata. Some clones in this sample may be carry-over from other donors' samples.

This clonotype was counted many times. The chain recombines TRBV20-1 with TRBJ2-3, with D possibly matching TRBD2 (6 bases). The V gene's germline CDR1 is DFQATT and CDR2 SNEGSKA (reference sequence). Trimming removed 0 bases at V and 0 bases at J, with 13 bases between. This CDR3 comprises 16 residues. Here the CDR3 DNA reads TGCAGTGCTAGAGATTCGGGCGGGGTTAGCACAGATACGCAGTATTTT. Its translation is CSARDSGGVSTDTQYF.

This clonotype was seen repeatedly, ten times or more. The chain carries TRBV12-3 or TRBV12-4 and TRBJ2-2; D is unclear. V lost 5 bases, J lost 7 bases, and 14 bases lay in between. This CDR3 contains 14 residues. CDR3 bases: TGTGCCAGCAGTCTCTCTGATCCTTACGGGGAGCTGTTTTTT. This sequence encodes CASSLSDPYGELFF.

The sample holds many counts of this clonotype. V usage is TRBV12-3 or TRBV12-4 and J usage is TRBJ2-7, with no clear D. V was trimmed by 10 bases and J by 1 base, leaving 17 bases between them. The length of the CDR3 is 14 residues. CDR3 in amino acids: CATAVSVRSYEQYF. CDR3 sequence (DNA): TGTGCCACCGCCGTTAGTGTCCGATCCTACGAGCAGTACTTC.

This clonotype has a count of ten or more. The V and J genes are TRBV4-1 and TRBJ2-7; 10 bases line up with TRBD1. CDR3 size: 14 residues. V dropped 4 bases and J dropped 4; count of bases not matched to a gene: 4. The germline V gene has CDR1 MGHRA and CDR2 YSYEKL. The CDR3 region is CASSPDRGPYEQYF. The CDR3, as DNA: TGCGCCAGCAGCCCCGACAGGGGGCCTTACGAGCAGTACTTC.

This clonotype occurred many times. This chain joins TRBV10-3 and TRBJ2-7; D is perhaps TRBD2 (6 bases). Germline CDR1 ENHRY, CDR2 SYGVKD. The CDR3 totals 12 residues. V lost 7 bases, J lost 5 bases, and 12 bases lay in between. The CDR3 spells CAITSGVDEQYF. The CDR3 DNA reads as TGTGCCATCACTTCGGGGGTTGACGAGCAGTACTTC.

In this sample, this clonotype turned up many times. This sequence joins TRBV6-5 and TRBJ2-2; 14 bases match TRBD2. The J segment lost 5 bases and the V segment lost 6 bases, leaving 5 bases of the junction unmatched. Germline V gives CDR1 MNHEY, CDR2 SVGAGI. CDR3 length: 16 residues. CDR3 nucleotides: TGTGCCAGCAGATCTAGACTAGCGGGAGGGACCGGGGAGCTGTTTTTT. It codes for CASRSRLAGGTGELFF.

In its sample, this clonotype was seen a few times. The chain has TRBV7-2 and TRBJ2-1, with 14 bases lining up with TRBD2. The CDR3 consists of 13 residues. Germline values: CDR1 SGHTA, CDR2 FQGNSA. Trimming at V came to 9 bases and at J to 10 bases, leaving 5 bases not matched to a gene. CDR3 in amino acids: CARGLAGGREQFF. The CDR3 DNA reads as TGTGCCAGAGGACTAGCGGGGGGACGAGAGCAGTTCTTC.

This clonotype was counted at least ten times. The chain links TRBV25-1 to TRBJ2-5; D gene unclear. CDR1 and CDR2 (germline): MGHDK, SYGVNS. The ends were cut back, 3 bases at V and 4 bases at J, with 9 bases in the middle. The CDR3 runs to 13 residues. The CDR3 here is CASSDLLTETQYF. The CDR3, as DNA: TGTGCCAGCAGTGATCTTCTAACAGAGACCCAGTACTTC.

Turning to this clonotype: A much larger clone lies one base from this, so it may be a read error. V is TRBV2 and J is TRBJ1-5; D remains unclear. Germline CDR1 SNHLY, CDR2 FYNNEI. This CDR3 contains 15 residues. Trimming stripped 5 bases from V and 5 bases from J, with 16 bases between. CDR3 nucleotides: TGTGCCAGCAGTCTGGAGGGAACGAGCTATCAGCCCCAGCATTTT. Translated, it gives CASSLEGTSYQPQHF.

In this sample, this clonotype turned up a few times. V is TRBV2 and J is TRBJ2-1, with D possibly TRBD1 on 6 matching bases. V was shortened by 11 bases and J by 8 bases, with 16 bases between the two germline ends. Germline lookup yields CDR1 SNHLY and CDR2 FYNNEI. This CDR3 contains 12 residues. CDR3 in DNA: TGTGCCGGTAGGGACATAATCGATGAGCAGTTCTTC. This sequence encodes CAGRDIIDEQFF. Full variable domain (rest looked up from reference TRBV2 and TRBJ2-1): EPEVTQTPSHQVTQMGQEVILRCVPISNHLYFYWYRQILGQKVEFLVSFYNNEISEKSEIFDDQFSVERPDGSNFTLKIRSTKLEDSAMYFCAGRDIIDEQFFGPGTRLTVL.

This clonotype was recorded at least ten times. The V gene is TRBV18, the J gene TRBJ2-5; 11 bases map to TRBD1. Losses at the gene ends were 1 base for V and 4 bases for J; bases not matched to a gene: 5. CDR3 length: 16 amino acids. Germline values: CDR1 KGHSH, CDR2 LQKENI. In DNA form, the CDR3 reads TGTGCCAGCTCACCACTGGACAGGGGGCGCGGAGAGACCCAGTACTTC. Translated: CASSPLDRGRGETQYF. Together with reference TRBV18 and TRBJ2-5, the CDR3 gives the full variable domain: NAGVMQNPRHLVRRRGQEARLRCSPMKGHSHVYWYRQLPEEGLKFMVYLQKENIIDESGMPKERFSAEFPKEGPSILRIQQVVRGDSAAYFCASSPLDRGRGETQYFGPGTRLLVL.

This clonotype has ten or more counts. The chain employs TRBV7-2 and TRBJ2-3; 9 bases line up with TRBD1. The CDR3 spans 14 residues. The junction had 4 bases not matched to a gene; V was cut back by 5 bases and J by 4 bases. Germline V lookup: CDR1 SGHTA, CDR2 FQGNSA. CDR3 DNA: TGTGCCAGCAGCGCTGGACAGGGGCCAGATACGCAGTATTTT. Translating it yields CASSAGQGPDTQYF.

The gene calls are TRBV11-2 and TRBJ1-6; the D is unclear. V was cut by 2 bases and J by 4 bases, with 12 bases left in between. The germline CDR1 and CDR2 sequences are SGHAT and FQNNGV. The CDR3 consists of 16 residues. The CDR3 here is CASSLSLAGYNSPLHF. The DNA for the CDR3 is TGTGCCAGCAGCTTATCCCTGGCTGGGTATAATTCACCCCTCCACTTT.

This clonotype was found a few times. V is TRBV7-9 and J is TRBJ1-5, with D unresolved. CDR3 length: 14 residues. V lost 3 bases, J lost 3 bases, and 9 bases lay in between. CDR1 is SEHNR, CDR2 FQNEAQ, per germline (reference sequence). The DNA of the CDR3 is TGTGCCAGCAGCTTCGGCACTGACAATCAGCCCCAGCATTTT. Protein sequence: CASSFGTDNQPQHF.

This clonotype occurred a few times. The chain employs TRBV10-3 and TRBJ2-3; no definite D call. Germline V gene lookup returns CDR1 ENHRY and CDR2 SYGVKD. This CDR3 has 12 amino acids. The V gene lost 3 bases and the J gene lost 2 bases, with 3 bases spanning the gap. Here the CDR3 reads CAISDDTDTQYF. For the CDR3, the DNA is TGTGCCATCAGTGACGACACAGATACGCAGTATTTT.

The V and J genes are TRBV5-4 and TRBJ2-3; no clear D. Per germline, CDR1 SGHNT and CDR2 YYREEE (reference sequence). The CDR3 extends over 14 amino acids. V gave up 0 bases and J gave up 4 bases, with 9 bases separating them. DNA for the CDR3: TGTGCCAGCAGCTTGGTTCTGAGGTCAGATACGCAGTATTTT. The encoded protein is CASSLVLRSDTQYF. Full variable domain (rest looked up from reference TRBV5-4 and TRBJ2-3): ETGVTQSPTHLIKTRGQQVTLRCSSQSGHNTVSWYQQALGQGPQFIFQYYREEENGRGNFPPRFSGLQFPNYSSELNVNALELDDSALYLCASSLVLRSDTQYFGPGTRLTVL.

In this sample, this clonotype turned up many times. The rearrangement links TRBV11-2 to TRBJ2-3; TRBD2 aligns across 9 bases. Looked up from germline, CDR1 is SGHAT and CDR2 is FQNNGV. The V gene end was trimmed by 4 bases and the J gene end by 8 bases; junction bases not matched to a gene: 10. The CDR3 length is 15 residues. CDR3 residues: CASSSGTSSTGTQYF. The CDR3 nucleotides read TGTGCCAGCAGCTCAGGGACTAGCTCCACGGGTACGCAGTATTTT.

The chain carries TRBV27 and TRBJ2-3; TRBD2 might be the D (6 bases). Germline lookup yields CDR1 MNHEY and CDR2 SMNVEV (reference sequence). V lost 5 bases and J lost 1, with 10 bases in between. This CDR3 region has 14 residues. The CDR3 spells CASSPSSGTDTQYF. The CDR3 region has the DNA TGTGCCAGCAGTCCCTCTAGCGGCACAGATACGCAGTATTTT.

The table lists this clonotype with a few counts. J is TRBJ1-2 and V is TRBV29-1; D uncertain. The germline V gene encodes CDR1 SQVTM and CDR2 ANQGSEA. Trimming cost V 6 bases and J 13 bases, with 24 bases left between them. The CDR3 consists of 13 residues. As DNA, the CDR3 is TGCAGCGTCGGGGAGACCCGCCCGGGGTCCCGCACCTTC. Translation: CSVGETRPGSRTF.

This clonotype appeared many times. The chain links TRBV5-5 to TRBJ2-1; 8 nucleotides match TRBD2. Unmatched junction bases numbered 2, after V lost 1 base and J lost 2 bases. Germline V lookup: CDR1 SGHKS, CDR2 YYEKEE (reference sequence). The CDR3 loop spans 15 amino acids. This CDR3 reads CASSLTSGPYNEQFF. The CDR3, as DNA: TGTGCCAGCAGCTTGACTAGCGGACCCTACAATGAGCAGTTCTTC.

This clonotype was detected only a few times. A junction boundary mismatches the germline segment, possibly from a read error. This sequence joins TRBV7-9 and TRBJ1-5; D is unresolved. The length of the CDR3 is 13 residues. Germline V gene sequence: CDR1 SEHNR, CDR2 FQNEAQ (reference sequence). DNA for the CDR3: TGTGCCAGCAGCTTGGCGGGCAATCGGCCCCAGCATTTT. Residues: CASSLAGNRPQHF.

This clonotype was seen many times. This chain connects TRBV12-3 or TRBV12-4 to TRBJ2-7; D uncertain. V was pared by 0 bases and J by 5 bases, with 8 bases between. CDR3 size: 13 residues. CDR3 sequence: CASSLAGRDEQYF. For the CDR3, the DNA is TGTGCCAGCAGTTTAGCGGGAAGAGACGAGCAGTACTTC.

This clonotype was seen once. The gene calls are TRBV2 and TRBJ2-7, with D hard to call. The V end lost 6 bases, the J end lost 8 bases, and 11 bases lay between the germline ends. The CDR3 sequence is 11 residues long. CDR1 and CDR2 from the germline V gene are SNHLY and FYNNEI. The CDR3 here is CASRVVSQQYF. The CDR3 coding sequence is TGTGCCAGCAGGGTAGTCTCCCAGCAGTACTTC.

This chain links TRBV30 with TRBJ1-6; D remains unclear. CDR1 is GTSNPN, CDR2 SVGIG, per germline (reference sequence). Trimming took 8 bases from V and 7 from J, leaving 18 bases between them. This CDR3 is built from 14 residues. The CDR3 loop reads CAHKRPVRNSPLHF. As DNA, the CDR3 is TGTGCCCACAAGAGGCCGGTCAGAAATTCACCCCTCCACTTT.

Points on this clonotype: It may be a read error: a sequence one base away is much more abundant. The rearrangement uses TRBV5-1 and TRBJ2-1, with 10 nucleotides matching TRBD1. The junction had 11 bases not matched to a gene; V was cut back by 8 bases and J by 12 bases. The CDR3 runs to 13 residues. Per germline, CDR1 SGHRS and CDR2 YFSETQ. CDR3 bases: TGCGCCAGGAGCCCCGGGACAGGGGAAGGGCAGTTCTTC. This codes for CARSPGTGEGQFF.

This clonotype was observed at least ten times. CDR3 nucleotides: TGTGCCAGCAGTTTTGGTCTAGCGGGAGACGAGCAGTACTTC. Its protein product is CASSFGLAGDEQYF. V and J are TRBV12-3 or TRBV12-4 and TRBJ2-7; 10 bases match TRBD2. The trim removed 3 bases at V and 5 bases at J, leaving 4 bases unmatched. This CDR3 comprises 14 residues.

This clonotype has ten or more counts. The V call is TRBV15, the J call TRBJ2-5, with D unclear. The CDR3 extends over 15 amino acids. Germline CDR1 is LNHNV and CDR2 is YYDKDF (reference sequence). V was pared by 0 bases and J by 5 bases, with 13 bases between. CDR3 DNA sequence: TGTGCCACCAGCAGAGATACGGCGGCGGAGGAGACCCAGTACTTC. As protein: CATSRDTAAEETQYF.

V gene TRBV27 combines with J gene TRBJ2-7, with 11 bases aligning to TRBD2. From germline, CDR1 is MNHEY and CDR2 SMNVEV (reference sequence). The CDR3 is 15 amino acids. V was pared by 0 bases and J by 7 bases, with 5 bases of the junction left unmatched. The CDR3 protein is CASSLSGTSGMEQYF. CDR3 DNA sequence: TGTGCCAGCAGTTTATCCGGGACTAGCGGCATGGAGCAGTACTTC.

This clonotype came up a few times. The CDR3 DNA is TGCGCCAGCAGCCAAGATCACCGGGCGAACACCGGGGAGCTGTTTTTT. Its protein product is CASSQDHRANTGELFF. The J gene is TRBJ2-2, the V gene TRBV4-3; the D is unclear. Germline CDR1 reads LGHNA; CDR2 reads YSLEER. The CDR3 totals 16 residues. V was cut by 0 bases and J by 0 bases, with 8 bases left in between.

This clonotype was counted at least ten times. The gene calls are TRBV29-1 and TRBJ2-1; 7 bases align to TRBD1. The V gene end was trimmed by 7 bases and the J gene end by 12 bases; junction bases not matched to a gene: 9. The germline gives CDR1 SQVTM, CDR2 ANQGSEA. The CDR3 runs 11 residues. CDR3 nucleotides: TGCAGCGGAGGGGGCTTAATGGGGCAGTTCTTC. Its protein is CSGGGLMGQFF.